This TCR beta chain stems from a study of blood T cell repertoires in COVID-19. At the level of the study: Acute and convalescent COVID-19 samples came from the United States, Italy and Spain.

Profiled with immunoSEQ multiplex PCR; TCRdb holds only in-frame clones, not every one. The table records 200,000 to 250,000 clones, 88% of them present only once. V gave up 6 bases and J gave up 14 bases; unmatched junction bases: 6. The CDR3 is 11 residues long. The germline V gene has CDR1 MNHEY and CDR2 SVGAGI. Cohort placement rested on clinical history that participants reported themselves. This clonotype originated in a woman in her thirties who had been exposed to COVID-19. The specimen sequenced was PBMCs or T cells enriched from blood (not recorded which). V usage is TRBV6-5 and J usage is TRBJ2-3; TRBD1 matches 9 bases. The DNA of the CDR3 is TGTGCCAGCAGCAGGGACAGGGTCGCGTATTTT. The encoded protein is CASSRDRVAYF.